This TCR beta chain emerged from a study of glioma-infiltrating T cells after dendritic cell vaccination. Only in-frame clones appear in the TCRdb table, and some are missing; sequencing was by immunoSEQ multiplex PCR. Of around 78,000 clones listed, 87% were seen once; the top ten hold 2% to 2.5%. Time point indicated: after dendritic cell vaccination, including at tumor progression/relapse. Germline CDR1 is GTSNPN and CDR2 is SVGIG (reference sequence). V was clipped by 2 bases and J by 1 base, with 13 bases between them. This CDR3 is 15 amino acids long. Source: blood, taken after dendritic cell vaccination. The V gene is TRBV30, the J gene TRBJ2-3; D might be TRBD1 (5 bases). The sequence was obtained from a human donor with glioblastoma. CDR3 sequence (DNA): TGTGCCTGGAGTAGTGGGGCGCAGGGCACAGATACGCAGTATTTT. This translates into CAWSSGAQGTDTQYF.